The 28 T cell receptor beta chains below were found in one sample sequenced in a study of glioma-infiltrating T cells. Amplification of TCR alpha and beta CDR3 regions from RNA used iRepertoire nested multiplex PCR. TCRdb passed the multiplex PCR reads through MiXCR, listing each CDR3 protein once. The repertoire holds around 350,000 distinct CDR3 sequences, less than 50% seen once, with about 11% in the top ten. The sample consisted of glioma tissue, nonneoplastic brain tissue, or PBMCs (not recorded which). The source is a human donor with low-grade glioma or glioblastoma, undergoing nonglioma brain surgery, or in good health (not recorded which).

The V call is TRBV28, the J call TRBJ2-1; 9 nucleotides match TRBD2. The CDR3 contains 16 residues. With V trimmed by 1 base and J by 3 bases, 4 bases remained unmatched. Germline V CDR1 and CDR2: MDHEN, SYDVKM. The CDR3 coding sequence is TGTGCCAGCAGTTTATCGACTAGCGGAGACTACAATGAGCAGTTCTTC. This encodes CASSLSTSGDYNEQFF.

This clonotype has a single count. V gene TRBV20-1 combines with J gene TRBJ2-1; 11 bases match TRBD2. Germline loops: CDR1 DFQATT, CDR2 SNEGSKA (reference sequence). The V gene end was trimmed by 4 bases and the J gene end by 9 bases; junction bases not matched to a gene: 14. The CDR3 is 16 residues long. Here the CDR3 reads CSATYSGRALGGEQFF. As DNA, the CDR3 is TGCAGTGCTACATATAGCGGGAGGGCCCTCGGAGGTGAGCAGTTCTTC.

This clonotype was detected many times. V usage is TRBV6-1 and J usage is TRBJ2-1, with 14 bases fitting TRBD2. V was clipped by 6 bases and J by 2 bases; unmatched bases: 12. Germline lookup yields CDR1 MNHNS and CDR2 SASEGT. The CDR3 consists of 19 residues. The CDR3 spells CASRSPGTSGSGAYNEQFF. The CDR3 DNA reads as TGTGCCAGCAGGTCTCCCGGGACTAGCGGGAGTGGGGCCTACAATGAGCAGTTCTTC.

This clonotype was seen just once. In DNA form, the CDR3 reads TGCAGTGCTAGTGGGACGGACACCGGGGAGCTGTTTTTT. The encoded protein is CSASGTDTGELFF. The rearrangement links TRBV20-1 to TRBJ2-2; TRBD1 or TRBD2 may be the D gene (5 bases each). Trimming left V 3 bases short and J 3 bases short, with 8 bases between. This CDR3 region has 13 residues. Per germline, CDR1 DFQATT and CDR2 SNEGSKA (reference sequence).

This clonotype was seen a single time. One end of the junction fails to match germline, which may point to a read error. The rearrangement uses TRBV5-6 and TRBJ1-5, with 11 nucleotides matching TRBD1. Germline V gives CDR1 SGHDT, CDR2 YYEEEE. The CDR3 has 15 residues. CDR3 coding DNA: TGTGCCAGCAGCGACAGGACAGGGGGCAACCAGCCCCAGCATTTT. Translation: CASSDRTGGNQPQHF.

Comments on this clonotype: With a much larger clone just one base away, this may be a read error. This rearrangement joins TRBV25-1 to TRBJ1-6; D might be TRBD1 (5 bases). The length of the CDR3 is 16 residues. Germline loops: CDR1 MGHDK, CDR2 SYGVNS. CDR3 coding DNA: TGTGCCAGCAGTGACGGGGCCCCCTCTTGGAATTCACCCCTCCAGTTT. This codes for CASSDGAPSWNSPLQF.

Concerning this clonotype: A much larger clone differs from this one at a single base, so this may be a read error. The chain combines TRBV27 with TRBJ1-1; TRBD1 matches 10 bases. The CDR3 is made up of 15 amino acids. CDR1 and CDR2 from the germline V gene are MNHEY and SMNVEV (reference sequence). The CDR3 coding sequence is TGTGCCAGCAGTTGGGACAGGGGACTGAACACTGAAGCTCTCTTT. This translates into CASSWDRGLNTEALF.

As concerns this clonotype: The junction does not match germline at one end; this may be a read error. The chain is built from TRBV12-3 or TRBV12-4 and TRBJ2-1; no clear D. This CDR3 is 11 amino acids long. Written as DNA, the CDR3 is TGTGCCAGCAGATTAGTGCATGAGCAGTTCTTC. It specifies CASRLVHEQFF.

This clonotype was picked up a small number of times. The gene calls are TRBV11-2 and TRBJ2-3; 12 bases fit TRBD2. There are 18 residues in the CDR3. Trimming took 5 bases from V and 2 from J; bases not matched to a gene: 11. CDR1 is SGHAT and CDR2 is FQNNGV in the germline V gene. The CDR3 DNA reads as TGTGCCAGCAGCCACTGGATGCTAGCGGGAGGGCTCACAGATACGCAGTATTTT. Protein: CASSHWMLAGGLTDTQYF.

The V gene is TRBV30, the J gene TRBJ1-1; D remains ambiguous. The CDR3 extends over 13 amino acids. Deletions cut 4 bases from V and 3 bases from J, with 12 bases between. Germline-derived CDR1 and CDR2 are GTSNPN and SVGIG (reference sequence). The CDR3 loop is CAWTSLGDTEAFF. For the CDR3, the DNA is TGTGCCTGGACCTCCCTCGGGGACACTGAAGCTTTCTTT.

In the case of this clonotype: Given a much more abundant clone one base away, this may be a read error. The rearrangement links TRBV27 to TRBJ1-1, with no clear D. V lost 0 bases and J 1 base, leaving 9 bases between the germline ends. The CDR3 has 15 residues. CDR1 is MNHEY and CDR2 is SMNVEV in the germline V gene (reference sequence). CDR3 DNA sequence: TGTGCCAGCAGTTTATCACGGGTTACGAACACTGAAGCTTTCTTT. Translation: CASSLSRVTNTEAFF.

This clonotype was picked up a small number of times. The chain joins TRBV18 to TRBJ1-1; tentatively, D is TRBD1 (5 bases). The germline CDR1 and CDR2 sequences are KGHSH and LQKENI. The CDR3 is made up of 15 amino acids. Trimming took 3 bases from V and 1 from J, leaving 12 bases between them. The CDR3 nucleotides read TGTGCCAGCTCACCCCAGGGTGCGGGGAACACTGAAGCTTTCTTT. This gives the protein CASSPQGAGNTEAFF.

J is TRBJ2-7 and V is TRBV12-3 or TRBV12-4, with 9 nucleotides matching TRBD2. The V segment lost 4 bases and the J segment 6 bases; nucleotides outside the gene matches: 4. The CDR3 totals 13 residues. The CDR3 here is CASSSIAGAEQYF. CDR3 sequence (DNA): TGTGCCAGCAGTTCAATAGCGGGAGCCGAGCAGTACTTC.

The rearrangement joins TRBV6-4 to TRBJ2-1, with D maybe TRBD2 (6 bases). The CDR3 runs 13 residues. Germline V gene sequence: CDR1 MRHNA, CDR2 SNTAGT. Deletions cut 8 bases from V and 6 bases from J, with 14 bases between. CDR3 region: CASGGTRGNEQFF. The CDR3 DNA sequence: TGTGCCAGCGGAGGGACGCGGGGCAATGAGCAGTTCTTC.

This clonotype was detected a few times. The gene calls are TRBV6-2 or TRBV6-3 and TRBJ2-7; D may be TRBD1 or TRBD2 (5 bases each). CDR1 is MNHEY, CDR2 SVGEGT, per germline. The CDR3 is 16 residues long. Deletions cut 6 bases from V and 6 bases from J, with 24 bases between. The chain's CDR3 is CASSDRGPPTWGEQYF. The CDR3, as DNA: TGTGCCAGCAGCGACCGGGGCCCCCCAACCTGGGGCGAGCAGTACTTC.

The chain has TRBV6-2 or TRBV6-3 and TRBJ2-7; the match to TRBD2 covers 10 bases. V lost 6 bases, J lost 0 bases, and 5 bases stayed unmatched. From germline, CDR1 is MNHEY and CDR2 SVGEGT. The CDR3 covers 15 residues. In nucleotides, the CDR3 is TGTGCCAGCAGCGGACTAGCGGTGCCCTCCTACGAGCAGTACTTC. Residues: CASSGLAVPSYEQYF.

The sample holds many counts of this clonotype. The V and J genes are TRBV6-2 or TRBV6-3 and TRBJ2-1; unclear D gene. Trimming removed 6 bases from V and 6 bases from J, with 9 bases in between. The germline CDR1 and CDR2 sequences are MNHEY and SVGEGT. The CDR3 has 12 residues. The CDR3: CASSDPVNEQFF. CDR3 DNA: TGTGCCAGCAGCGACCCCGTCAATGAGCAGTTCTTC.

Many counts were recorded for this clonotype. V usage is TRBV28 and J usage is TRBJ2-7, with D unresolved. The CDR3 runs 14 residues. Per the germline V gene, CDR1 is MDHEN and CDR2 is SYDVKM. V shed 3 bases and J shed 2 bases, with 11 bases lying between them. Here the CDR3 reads CASSFLGKTYEQYF. The DNA of the CDR3 is TGTGCCAGCAGTTTCTTGGGGAAGACCTACGAGCAGTACTTC.

The V and J genes are TRBV10-3 and TRBJ2-1, with D unresolved. The germline V and J ends were trimmed by 1 base and 8 bases, with 21 bases remaining between them. The germline gives CDR1 ENHRY, CDR2 SYGVKD. The CDR3 is 17 amino acids. The CDR3 sequence: CAISEWGWGGDPYEQFF. The CDR3 DNA follows: TGTGCCATCAGTGAGTGGGGATGGGGTGGGGATCCCTATGAGCAGTTCTTC.

The V and J genes are TRBV27 and TRBJ2-7; D gene uncertain. The V end lost 0 bases, the J end lost 6 bases, and 9 bases lay between the germline ends. The CDR3 is made up of 13 amino acids. Germline CDR1 MNHEY, CDR2 SMNVEV (reference sequence). The CDR3 loop reads CASSLSTGLEQYF. CDR3 nucleotides: TGTGCCAGCAGTTTATCGACGGGTCTCGAGCAGTACTTC.

Remarks on this clonotype: At one of its ends the junction is not consistent with the germline gene, which may arise from a read error. The chain employs TRBV4-3 and TRBJ2-3; no reliable D call. Germline CDR1 is LGHNA and CDR2 is YSLEER. This CDR3 region has 14 residues. The CDR3 region is CASSKEANTDTQYF. CDR3 bases: TGCGCCAGCAGCAAAGAGGCTAACACAGATACGCAGTATTTT.

Of note for this clonotype: A read error is possible here, since a much larger clone lies one base away. The chain carries TRBV15 and TRBJ2-5; D may be TRBD2 (6 bases). The V end lost 0 bases, the J end lost 11 bases, and 22 bases lay between the germline ends. Germline V gene lookup returns CDR1 LNHNV and CDR2 YYDKDF (reference sequence). This CDR3 region has 16 residues. CDR3 region: CATSRDRETAYNEQYF. CDR3 bases: TGTGCCACCAGCAGAGATCGGGAGACCGCCTACAATGAGCAGTACTTC.

The V and J genes are TRBV27 and TRBJ2-1, with 8 bases matching TRBD2. CDR3 length: 20 residues. The germline CDR1 and CDR2 sequences are MNHEY and SMNVEV (reference sequence). V shed 10 bases, J shed 4 bases, and the junction held 27 bases outside the gene matches. CDR3 loop: CANQNTLGLDAIGVYNEQFF. In DNA form, the CDR3 reads TGTGCCAATCAAAATACCTTGGGACTAGATGCAATTGGGGTTTACAATGAGCAGTTCTTC.

The chain carries TRBV2 and TRBJ1-5, with 7 bases lining up with TRBD1. The CDR3 consists of 14 residues. After removal of 7 bases from V and 3 bases from J, the junction contained 6 bases not matched to a gene. CDR1 is SNHLY, CDR2 FYNNEI, per germline. The CDR3 loop reads CASMRDRNNQPQHF. CDR3 in DNA: TGTGCCAGCATGCGGGACAGAAACAATCAGCCCCAGCATTTT.

This clonotype appeared a few times. The V and J genes are TRBV6-4 and TRBJ2-3; D gene uncertain. Trimming shortened V by 0 bases and J by 11 bases, and 9 bases separated the two germline ends. Germline values: CDR1 MRHNA, CDR2 SNTAGT. The CDR3 consists of 12 residues. As DNA, the CDR3 is TGTGCCAGCAGTGACTCTAGGCTAAAGCAGTATTTT. Its protein product is CASSDSRLKQYF.

The rearrangement uses TRBV7-2 and TRBJ2-7; no reliable D call. CDR1 is SGHTA, CDR2 FQGNSA, per germline. The germline V and J ends were trimmed by 1 base and 3 bases, with 10 bases remaining between them. The CDR3 is 14 amino acids. The CDR3 DNA reads TGTGCCAGCAGCTTAGGAGTGGCGGTCTACGAGCAGTACTTC. Its translation: CASSLGVAVYEQYF.

The CDR3 DNA reads as TGTGCCAGCAGTCTACTATCCATGGGACAGGGGGCATCCTACGAGCAGTACTTC. Translating gives CASSLLSMGQGASYEQYF. This rearrangement joins TRBV28 to TRBJ2-7; the match to TRBD1 covers 12 bases. V trimming: 5 bases; J trimming: 1 base; junction bases outside the gene matches: 12. CDR3 size: 18 residues. CDR1 and CDR2 from the germline V gene are MDHEN and SYDVKM.

Turning to this clonotype: Since the CDR3 does not end with the conserved phenylalanine or tryptophan, this likely comes from a read error. The rearrangement joins TRBV20-1 to TRBJ2-7; 7 bases match TRBD2. CDR3 length equals 14 residues. V trimming: 4 bases; J trimming: 7 bases; junction bases outside the gene matches: 13. From germline, CDR1 is DFQATT and CDR2 SNEGSKA (reference sequence). CDR3 amino acids: CSATSGAPLREQYI. DNA for the CDR3: TGCAGTGCTACTAGCGGAGCACCCCTACGGGAGCAGTACATC.